One sample yielded the 20 T cell receptor beta chains listed below, sequenced in a study of T-cell reconstitution after alpha-beta-depleted transplantation in children (dated by TCRdb to about 2016). The sample's treatment or condition, from its label and the paper: allogeneic hematopoietic cell transplantation with graft depleted of TCRalphabeta T cells and CD19 B cells. The library was prepared using PCR. The sequencer was an Illumina HiSeq 2500. TCR library preparation used molecular barcoding, with unique molecular identifiers applied to normalize quantification of the TCRbeta repertoire. TCRdb passed the public sequencing reads through fastp at Q25 and MiXCR, retaining productive beta sequences. Here each entry gathers all rows of one CDR3 protein and keeps the most common genes and DNA. The sample records around 140,000 distinct CDR3 sequences, about 9% of which are singletons. Of the sample, approximately 18% is held by the ten largest clones.

The source material was PBMCs, mostly from graft donor cells, sampled 180 days after TCRalphabeta/CD19-depleted stem cell transplant. All receptors come from a female patient aged 2 to 10 who had a stem cell transplant for congenital amegakaryocytic thrombocytopenia, so the T cells may come from the graft donor.

This clonotype was seen only a few times. V gene TRBV4-1 combines with J gene TRBJ1-2; weak D call: TRBD1 (6 bases). The CDR3 covers 13 residues. Trimming stripped 3 bases from V and 6 bases from J, with 11 bases between. Germline values: CDR1 MGHRA, CDR2 YSYEKL. DNA of the CDR3: TGCGCCAGCAGCCATCCAGGGGTACATGGCTACACCTTC. Its translation is CASSHPGVHGYTF.

Only a few counts were recorded for this clonotype. V usage is TRBV20-1 and J usage is TRBJ2-7, with a weak D call TRBD2 (6 bases). The CDR3 totals 15 residues. Germline CDR1 reads DFQATT; CDR2 reads SNEGSKA (reference sequence). The germline V and J ends were trimmed by 2 bases and 1 base, with 15 bases remaining between them. The CDR3 region is CSARPLRLVSYEQYF. The CDR3 DNA sequence: TGCAGTGCTAGACCCCTCCGACTAGTTTCCTACGAGCAGTACTTC.

There are a few counts of this clonotype. The CDR3 protein is CSASRTGEPDTQYF. The CDR3 region has the DNA TGCAGTGCTAGCCGGACAGGGGAACCAGATACGCAGTATTTT. This rearrangement joins TRBV20-1 to TRBJ2-3; the match to TRBD1 covers 9 bases. CDR1 is DFQATT, CDR2 SNEGSKA, per germline (reference sequence). V lost 3 bases and J lost 4; bases outside the gene matches: 5. The CDR3 runs to 14 residues.

As regards this clonotype: This may be a read error, as it is one base from a much larger clone. Without the conserved terminal phenylalanine or tryptophan, this CDR3 likely stems from a read error. This rearrangement joins TRBV29-1 to TRBJ2-3; no clear D gene. The CDR3 is 16 residues long. CDR1 is SQVTM and CDR2 is ANQGSEA in the germline V gene. Trimming stripped 6 bases from V and 3 bases from J, with 22 bases between. CDR3 coding DNA: TGCAGCGTAAAGTATCAGTCCGCTCTCCTGACAGATACGCAGTATTTA. This sequence encodes CSVKYQSALLTDTQYL.

There are many counts of this clonotype. V usage is TRBV7-3 and J usage is TRBJ2-3; D call uncertain. Germline V CDR1 and CDR2: SGHTA, FQGTGA. Trimming removed 2 bases at V and 2 bases at J, with 5 bases between. This CDR3 has 13 amino acids. This chain's CDR3 is CASSLGDTDTQYF. CDR3 nucleotide sequence: TGTGCCAGCAGCTTAGGTGACACAGATACGCAGTATTTT.

The V and J genes are TRBV20-1 and TRBJ2-7; TRBD2 aligns across 12 bases. The length of the CDR3 is 16 residues. Germline CDR1 is DFQATT and CDR2 is SNEGSKA (reference sequence). The V and J ends lost 2 bases and 0 bases, in that order; junction bases with no gene match: 5. The CDR3 DNA sequence: TGCAGTGCTAGACCACTAGCGGGGGGCAGCTCCTACGAGCAGTACTTC. Amino acid sequence: CSARPLAGGSSYEQYF.

The genes are TRBV21-1 and TRBJ2-7; the DNA was not used to check the table's D call, TRBD2. TRBV21-1 is described as a pseudogene. The CDR3 extends over 22 amino acids. CDR3 DNA: TGTGCCAGCAGCAAAGCCCTCCGGGACAGAGACTCTACTAGCGGGAGATTGTACGAGCAGTACTTC. It codes for CASSKALRDRDSTSGRLYEQYF.

This clonotype showed up many times. V and J are TRBV2 and TRBJ2-3; D perhaps matches TRBD2 (6 bases). The V end was cut by 6 bases, the J end by 2 bases, with 12 bases between. Germline V gene data show CDR1 as SNHLY and CDR2 as FYNNEI. The CDR3 sequence is 14 residues long. The CDR3 DNA sequence: TGTGCCAGCAGCGGCGGGATTACCACAGATACGCAGTATTTT. It translates to CASSGGITTDTQYF.

This clonotype was observed a handful of times. V is TRBV5-1 and J is TRBJ1-5, with 7 bases that match TRBD1. V gave up 4 bases and J gave up 1 base; unmatched junction bases: 8. CDR1 SGHRS and CDR2 YFSETQ come from the germline V gene. This CDR3 comprises 16 residues. As DNA, the CDR3 is TGCGCCAGCAGCACGGACGGACAGGCGAGCAATCAGCCCCAGCATTTT. This codes for CASSTDGQASNQPQHF.

This clonotype was detected ten times or more. The chain joins TRBV6-5 to TRBJ2-1; TRBD1 matches at 10 bases. The CDR3 is 15 amino acids. Germline-derived CDR1 and CDR2 are MNHEY and SVGAGI. Trimming at V came to 7 bases and at J to 7 bases, leaving 10 bases not matched to a gene. CDR3 sequence: CASTQRTGGGNEQFF. The CDR3 nucleotides are TGTGCCAGCACCCAGAGGACAGGGGGGGGGAATGAGCAGTTCTTC.

This clonotype was detected ten times or more. The chain is built from TRBV12-3 or TRBV12-4 and TRBJ2-1; TRBD2 aligns across 11 bases. V lost 6 bases, J lost 5 bases, and 6 bases stayed unmatched. This CDR3 is 15 amino acids long. CDR3 coding DNA: TGTGCCAGCAGAGAACTAGCGGGGGATCACAATGAGCAGTTCTTC. This gives the protein CASRELAGDHNEQFF.

Many counts were recorded for this clonotype. The chain uses TRBV20-1 and TRBJ1-2; D gene unclear. The CDR3 covers 13 residues. Trimming took 3 bases from V and 8 from J, leaving 16 bases between them. Germline loops: CDR1 DFQATT, CDR2 SNEGSKA (reference sequence). CDR3 amino acids: CSASRPLEGGYTF. In DNA form, the CDR3 reads TGCAGTGCTAGCCGGCCCCTGGAGGGAGGCTACACCTTC.

The rearrangement links TRBV4-1 to TRBJ2-3, with D perhaps matching TRBD1 or TRBD2 (7 bases each). This CDR3 region has 15 residues. Germline V gives CDR1 MGHRA, CDR2 YSYEKL. The germline V and J ends were trimmed by 4 bases and 6 bases, with 17 bases remaining between them. CDR3 nucleotide sequence: TGCGCCAGCAGCCTGACAGGGAAGGGGGGGGATACGCAGTATTTT. Its protein product is CASSLTGKGGDTQYF.

This clonotype was observed at least ten times. This chain uses TRBV5-6 with TRBJ1-3, with a possible D match to TRBD1 (5 bases). The ends were cut back, 0 bases at V and 2 bases at J, with 18 bases in the middle. The V gene's germline CDR1 is SGHDT and CDR2 YYEEEE. The CDR3 has 18 residues. CDR3 protein: CASSLGLMGVVAGNTIYF. The CDR3 nucleotides are TGTGCCAGCAGCTTGGGGCTAATGGGGGTCGTCGCTGGAAACACCATATATTTT.

This clonotype was picked up many times. The V call is TRBV20-1, the J call TRBJ2-7; 14 positions agree with TRBD2. Per germline, CDR1 DFQATT and CDR2 SNEGSKA (reference sequence). The J segment lost 6 bases and the V segment lost 4 bases, leaving 2 bases of the junction unmatched. CDR3 length equals 13 residues. CDR3 sequence reads: CSAMGLAGVEQYF. The CDR3 nucleotides read TGCAGTGCTATGGGACTAGCGGGAGTCGAGCAGTACTTC.

The chain carries TRBV5-1 and TRBJ2-7; perhaps D is TRBD1 or TRBD2 (5 bases each). CDR3 length: 13 amino acids. The germline V and J ends were trimmed by 6 bases and 3 bases, with 13 bases remaining between them. CDR1 is SGHRS and CDR2 is YFSETQ in the germline V gene. The CDR3 DNA reads as TGCGCCAGCAACCGGGACGGATACTACGAGCAGTACTTC. This translates into CASNRDGYYEQYF.

Ten or more counts support this clonotype. The V and J genes are TRBV11-2 and TRBJ2-1; 10 bases match TRBD2. With V trimmed by 4 bases and J by 12 bases, 6 bases remained unmatched. Germline values: CDR1 SGHAT, CDR2 FQNNGV. This CDR3 is built from 13 residues. The CDR3 protein is CASSSIAGGLQFF. DNA for the CDR3: TGTGCCAGCAGCTCAATAGCGGGAGGTCTGCAGTTCTTC.

This clonotype was seen many times. The CDR3 region is CASSAGIEQPQHF. CDR3 in DNA: TGTGCCAGCAGTGCGGGTATTGAGCAGCCCCAGCATTTT. The rearrangement uses TRBV6-1 and TRBJ1-5, with D uncertain. The CDR3 contains 13 residues. Per germline, CDR1 MNHNS and CDR2 SASEGT. V was cut by 4 bases and J by 7 bases, with 11 bases left in between.

The chain couples TRBV28 to TRBJ2-5; 7 nucleotides line up with TRBD1. The CDR3 extends over 13 amino acids. CDR1 is MDHEN, CDR2 SYDVKM, per germline. The J segment lost 5 bases and the V segment lost 9 bases, leaving 9 bases of the junction unmatched. The CDR3 spells CASKGQAWETQYF. In DNA, the CDR3 is TGTGCCAGTAAAGGACAGGCCTGGGAGACCCAGTACTTC. Supplemented by reference TRBV28 and TRBJ2-5, the full variable domain reads DVKVTQSSRYLVKRTGEKVFLECVQDMDHENMFWYRQDPGLGLRLIYFSYDVKMKEKGDIPEGYSVSREKKERFSLILESASTNQTSMYLCASKGQAWETQYFGPGTRLLVL.

The genes are TRBV5-1 and TRBJ2-7; D possibly corresponds to TRBD2 (6 bases). V was trimmed by 1 base and J by 3 bases, leaving 11 bases between them. The CDR3 is 14 amino acids. Germline V gene lookup returns CDR1 SGHRS and CDR2 YFSETQ. CDR3 nucleotides: TGCGCCAGCAGCTTGCGCGGGGACCACTACGAGCAGTACTTC. Amino acids: CASSLRGDHYEQYF.